This T cell receptor beta chain came from a study of T-cell reconstitution after alpha-beta-depleted transplantation in children. The study, taken as a whole, reports: T-cell counts and diversity were attributed mostly to newly produced T cells one year after transplant. The origin of alpha-beta T cells about two months after transplant was reportedly several hundred expanded graft clones. Elevated TCRbeta diversity at day 60 was traced, in some patients, to surviving recipient T cells and thymic progenitors.

Unique molecular identifiers were used in preparing the TCRbeta library. TCRdb passed the PCR reads through MiXCR, listing each CDR3 protein once. Of 150,000 to 250,000 distinct CDR3 sequences listed, 6.3% were seen once; the top ten hold under 5%. The sample holds many counts of this clonotype. Its matching antigen is unknown. From germline, CDR1 is SEHNR and CDR2 FQNEAQ (reference sequence). Trimming at V came to 1 base and at J to 8 bases, leaving 6 bases not matched to a gene. The CDR3 is 15 residues long. The sequencing used PBMCs, collected before TCRalphabeta/CD19-depleted stem cell transplant. The receptor comes from a girl in the first two years of life with combined immunodeficiency, due to receive a stem cell transplant. The chain combines TRBV7-9 with TRBJ2-1; 9 positions agree with TRBD1. CDR3 protein: CASSLDYGQGHEQFF. The CDR3 DNA follows: TGTGCCAGCAGCTTAGACTATGGACAGGGGCATGAGCAGTTCTTC. Full variable domain (remainder filled in from reference TRBV7-9 and TRBJ2-1): DTGVSQNPRHKITKRGQNVTFRCDPISEHNRLYWYRQTLGQGPEFLTYFQNEAQLEKSRLLSDRFSAERPKGSFSTLEIQRTEQGDSAMYLCASSLDYGQGHEQFFGPGTRLTVL.